The 18 T cell receptor beta chains below all came from one sample that was sequenced in a study of shared clonotypes between healthy human individuals. Clones were read by immunoSEQ multiplex PCR, and TCRdb kept only the in-frame ones, dropping some. The table includes 2,100,000 or so clones, 90% to 97% detected once. Sequencing input: naive CD4+ T cells sorted from blood. Subset denoted: CD45RA+ positively selected. These receptors all stem from a man aged 18 to 29 in good health.

This clone appeared a single time. V and J are TRBV29-1 and TRBJ2-1; D possibly corresponds to TRBD2 (6 bases). Germline CDR1 is SQVTM and CDR2 is ANQGSEA. Between the trimmed V and J ends, which lost 7 bases and 1 base, there was a span of 14 bases. CDR3 length: 14 amino acids. CDR3 region: CSARTGVSYNEQFF. In nucleotides, the CDR3 is TGCAGCGCCCGGACGGGGGTGTCCTACAATGAGCAGTTCTTC.

V is TRBV19 and J is TRBJ1-6; 7 nucleotides agree with TRBD1. The CDR3 length is 15 residues. Germline V CDR1 and CDR2: LNHDA, SQIVND (reference sequence). J lost 6 bases, V lost 3 bases, and 5 bases had no gene match. The CDR3 reads CASSIGQVVNSPLHF. The DNA for the CDR3 is TGTGCCAGTAGTATCGGACAGGTTGTTAATTCACCCCTCCACTTT.

V gene TRBV11-2 combines with J gene TRBJ2-7; TRBD1 matches at 9 bases. CDR1 SGHAT and CDR2 FQNNGV come from the germline V gene. The CDR3 has 14 amino acids. The V and J ends lost 7 bases and 2 bases, in that order; junction bases with no gene match: 6. This CDR3 reads CASTRQGGTYEQYF. The CDR3 region has the DNA TGTGCCAGCACCAGACAGGGGGGCACCTACGAGCAGTACTTC.

The chain uses TRBV4-3 and TRBJ2-3, with 16 bases lining up with TRBD2. The CDR3 is made up of 18 amino acids. CDR1 and CDR2 from the germline V gene are LGHNA and YSLEER. V shed 3 bases and J 4 bases; nucleotides not matched to a gene: 7. The CDR3 sequence: CASSQGLAGGPRADTQYF. The CDR3 DNA is TGCGCCAGCAGCCAGGGACTAGCGGGAGGGCCAAGGGCAGATACGCAGTATTTT.

CDR3 sequence: CASSQGERGSYEQYF. CDR3 DNA: TGCGCCAGCAGCCAAGGTGAGCGGGGGTCCTACGAGCAGTACTTC. The rearrangement uses TRBV4-1 and TRBJ2-7, with 8 bases identical to TRBD2. The CDR3 sequence is 15 residues long. V gave up 1 base and J gave up 1 base; unmatched junction bases: 3. Looked up from germline, CDR1 is MGHRA and CDR2 is YSYEKL.

Of note for this clone: Other nucleotide sequences in the sample specify the same CDR3. The chain recombines TRBV10-2 with TRBJ1-1; a weak D match, TRBD1 (5 bases). The CDR3 runs to 12 residues. Germline-derived CDR1 and CDR2 are WSHSY and SAAADI. V gave up 5 bases and J gave up 5 bases, with 9 bases separating them. As DNA, the CDR3 is TGCGCCAGCAGTACGGGGGGTACTGAAGCTTTCTTT. Its translation: CASSTGGTEAFF.

Concerning this clone: Other nucleotide sequences from this sample produce the same CDR3. The chain uses TRBV5-1 and TRBJ2-5, with 8 bases matching TRBD1. The CDR3 spans 15 residues. Germline CDR1 SGHRS, CDR2 YFSETQ. J gave up 2 bases and V 4 bases, and 7 bases lay outside the gene matches. The CDR3, as DNA: TGCGCCAGCAGCCGCGGACAGGGTAGGCAAGAGACCCAGTACTTC. Its translation is CASSRGQGRQETQYF.

The chain is built from TRBV13 and TRBJ2-1; 7 bases are a match to TRBD1. In germline, CDR1 is PRHDT, CDR2 FYEKMQ (reference sequence). CDR3 length equals 15 residues. Trimming cost V 11 bases and J 4 bases; bases outside gene matches: 14. The CDR3 reads CACASPGQNYNEQFF. In nucleotides, the CDR3 is TGTGCCTGCGCGTCCCCGGGACAGAATTACAATGAGCAGTTCTTC.

In regard to this clone: Other DNA sequences in this specimen translate into the identical CDR3. The chain recombines TRBV18 with TRBJ2-2; 8 nucleotides line up with TRBD2. This CDR3 is built from 15 residues. V lost 0 bases, J lost 8 bases, and 5 bases stayed unmatched. Germline V gives CDR1 KGHSH, CDR2 LQKENI. Here the CDR3 DNA reads TGTGCCAGCTCACCACCAGCGGGGGCCCCGGGGGAGCTGTTTTTT. Its protein product is CASSPPAGAPGELFF.

This clone was counted a single time. This chain links TRBV2 with TRBJ2-2; D unresolved. The V end lost 7 bases, the J end lost 7 bases, and 16 bases lay between the germline ends. Per germline, CDR1 SNHLY and CDR2 FYNNEI. The length of the CDR3 is 14 residues. DNA for the CDR3: TGTGCCAGCACAGTAATAGCCGGTAACGGGGAGCTGTTTTTT. Translating it yields CASTVIAGNGELFF. Full variable domain (missing parts from reference TRBV2 and TRBJ2-2): EPEVTQTPSHQVTQMGQEVILRCVPISNHLYFYWYRQILGQKVEFLVSFYNNEISEKSEIFDDQFSVERPDGSNFTLKIRSTKLEDSAMYFCASTVIAGNGELFFGEGSRLTVL.

The J gene is TRBJ1-6, the V gene TRBV10-3; D is unclear. The V and J ends lost 10 bases and 5 bases respectively, with 12 bases between them. The CDR3 runs 13 residues. Looked up from germline, CDR1 is ENHRY and CDR2 is SYGVKD. In nucleotides, the CDR3 is TGTGCCACGCAGAGGAACGATAATTCACCCCTCCACTTT. This translates into CATQRNDNSPLHF.

The V gene is TRBV25-1, the J gene TRBJ2-2; no reliable D call. With 0 bases removed from V and 8 bases from J, the gap between germline ends came to 10 bases. Germline V CDR1 and CDR2: MGHDK, SYGVNS. This CDR3 has 14 amino acids. The CDR3 DNA reads TGTGCCAGCAGTGAATATCTGTTACCGGGGGAGCTGTTTTTT. This gives the protein CASSEYLLPGELFF.

V gene TRBV6-5 combines with J gene TRBJ2-3, with D tentatively TRBD2 (5 bases). Trimming took 6 bases from V and 13 from J, leaving 14 bases between them. Germline V gene data show CDR1 as MNHEY and CDR2 as SVGAGI. The CDR3 sequence is 11 residues long. The CDR3 coding sequence is TGTGCCAGCAGGGGTCGCCATAGCGAGTATTTT. As protein: CASRGRHSEYF.

This chain connects TRBV10-3 to TRBJ1-4; D gene ambiguous. The CDR3 has 15 amino acids. Germline CDR1 and CDR2: ENHRY and SYGVKD. Trimming stripped 0 bases from V and 8 bases from J, with 13 bases between. CDR3 nucleotides: TGTGCCATCAGTGAGTCTGGAGGGTTTGGCGAAAAACTGTTTTTT. This gives the protein CAISESGGFGEKLFF.

The chain couples TRBV6-4 to TRBJ2-1, with D maybe TRBD1 (6 bases). Germline lookup yields CDR1 MRHNA and CDR2 SNTAGT. The CDR3 covers 15 residues. The V end lost 3 bases, the J end lost 6 bases, and 15 bases lay between the germline ends. The CDR3 DNA is TGTGCCAGCAGTGAAGGCGTCGGGACAAGCAATGAGCAGTTCTTC. Encoded protein: CASSEGVGTSNEQFF.

The rearrangement links TRBV30 to TRBJ1-6, with D unresolved. The CDR3 contains 14 residues. The germline V gene has CDR1 GTSNPN and CDR2 SVGIG (reference sequence). The V gene lost 2 bases and the J gene lost 10 bases, with 15 bases spanning the gap. This CDR3 is CAWSPLLRESPLHF. The CDR3 DNA follows: TGTGCCTGGAGTCCCCTTCTGAGGGAGTCACCCCTCCACTTT.

The V call is TRBV6-5, the J call TRBJ2-2; tentatively, D is TRBD2 (5 bases). The V gene lost 4 bases and the J gene lost 6 bases, with 18 bases spanning the gap. The CDR3 consists of 16 residues. Germline CDR1 is MNHEY and CDR2 is SVGAGI. CDR3 in DNA: TGTGCCAGCAGTTCCTCCCCCGGGGTCTACCCCGGGGAGCTGTTTTTT. Amino acids: CASSSSPGVYPGELFF.

The gene calls are TRBV4-1 and TRBJ2-2; tentatively, D is TRBD1 (5 bases). The CDR3 has 17 residues. Germline assignment: CDR1 MGHRA and CDR2 YSYEKL. V was cut by 1 base and J by 7 bases, with 19 bases left in between. CDR3 in amino acids: CASSQVPDSSRIGELFF. In DNA, the CDR3 is TGCGCCAGCAGCCAAGTACCTGACAGTTCTAGAATCGGGGAGCTGTTTTTT.